This T cell receptor beta chain was captured in a study of cytotoxic CD8 clonotypes in ibrutinib-treated CLL. Study findings and constraints: Under treatment, the uncommon public clonotypes either contracted or remained stable. Pretreatment clonality was elevated relative to age-matched healthy donors and paralleled circulating CD8+ T-cell counts.

TCRdb's table, derived via immunoSEQ multiplex PCR, lists solely in-frame clones and lacks some. The table shows some 200,000 clones, with just under 80% occurring only once. V was clipped by 7 bases and J by 2 bases, with 16 bases between them. This CDR3 comprises 14 residues. Germline V CDR1 and CDR2: SGHNT, YYREEE (reference sequence). Details on this clone: As yet, its antigen is unknown.

Sequencing used PBMCs, obtained after 12 months of ibrutinib treatment. This clonotype was obtained from a human donor with chronic lymphocytic leukemia. This chain links TRBV5-4 with TRBJ2-7, with D perhaps matching TRBD1 or TRBD2 (5 bases each). The CDR3: CASAKGDGAYEQYF. CDR3 nucleotide sequence: TGTGCCAGCGCGAAAGGGGACGGAGCCTACGAGCAGTACTTC. Supplemented by reference TRBV5-4 and TRBJ2-7, the full variable domain reads ETGVTQSPTHLIKTRGQQVTLRCSSQSGHNTVSWYQQALGQGPQFIFQYYREEENGRGNFPPRFSGLQFPNYSSELNVNALELDDSALYLCASAKGDGAYEQYFGPGTRLTVT.